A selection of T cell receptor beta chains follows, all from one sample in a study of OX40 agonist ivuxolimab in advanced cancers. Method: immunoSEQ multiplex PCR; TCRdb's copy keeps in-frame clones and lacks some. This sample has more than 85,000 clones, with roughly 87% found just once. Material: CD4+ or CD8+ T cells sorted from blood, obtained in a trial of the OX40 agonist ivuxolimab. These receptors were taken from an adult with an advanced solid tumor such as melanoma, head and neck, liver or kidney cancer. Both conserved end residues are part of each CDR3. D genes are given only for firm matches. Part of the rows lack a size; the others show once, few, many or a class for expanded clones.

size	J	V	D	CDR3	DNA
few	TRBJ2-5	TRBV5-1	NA	CASSPGGSGQETQYF	TGCGCCAGCAGCCCCGGCGGGTCGGGGCAAGAGACCCAGTACTTC
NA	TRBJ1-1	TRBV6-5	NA	CASNDLKRGSTEAFF	TGTGCCAGCAACGACCTCAAAAGGGGGAGCACTGAAGCTTTCTTT
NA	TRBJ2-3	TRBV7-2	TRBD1	CASSPGQGTDTQYF	TGTGCCAGCAGCCCCGGACAGGGCACAGATACGCAGTATTTT
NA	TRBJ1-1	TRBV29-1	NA	CSVEDRRQMNTEAFF	TGCAGCGTTGAAGATCGAAGGCAGATGAACACTGAAGCTTTCTTT
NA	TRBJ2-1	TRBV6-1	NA	CASSDWSGGALNEQFF	TGTGCCAGCAGTGATTGGAGTGGGGGGGCTTTGAATGAGCAGTTCTTC
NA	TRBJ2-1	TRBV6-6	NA	CASSYTTAGYNEQFF	TGTGCCAGCAGTTACACGACAGCTGGATACAATGAGCAGTTCTTC
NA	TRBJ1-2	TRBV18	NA	CASSPPGRLGYGYTF	TGTGCCAGCTCACCACCGGGACGGTTGGGCTATGGCTACACCTTC
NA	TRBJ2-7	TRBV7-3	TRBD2	CASSLRRGSVQYF	TGTGCCAGCAGCCTCCGGCGGGGGTCGGTGCAGTACTTC
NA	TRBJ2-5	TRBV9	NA	CASSVAGPETQYF	TGTGCCAGCAGCGTAGCTGGCCCAGAGACCCAGTACTTC
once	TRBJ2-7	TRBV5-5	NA	CASSPAQGGEQYF	TGTGCCAGCAGCCCGGCCCAAGGGGGGGAGCAGTACTTC
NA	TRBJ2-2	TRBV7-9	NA	CASGSSFSGELFF	TGTGCCAGCGGCTCGAGCTTTTCTGGGGAGCTGTTTTTT
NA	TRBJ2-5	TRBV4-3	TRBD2	CASSRDGGGASPNQETQYF	TGCGCCAGCAGCCGAGACGGGGGGGGCGCTTCTCCGAACCAAGAGACCCAGTACTTC
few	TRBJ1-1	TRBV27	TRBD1	CASRDPGQGITEAFF	TGTGCCAGCAGGGACCCGGGACAGGGGATCACTGAAGCTTTCTTT
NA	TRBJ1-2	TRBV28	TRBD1	CVCGEDRGRSYGYTF	TGTGTTTGTGGGGAAGACAGGGGGCGATCCTATGGCTACACCTTC
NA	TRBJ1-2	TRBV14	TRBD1	CASSRQFLIGQGACF	TGTGCCAGCAGCCGTCAATTTTTAATCGGACAGGGGGCATGCTTC
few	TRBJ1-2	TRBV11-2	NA	CASRPFGLNYGYTF	TGTGCCAGCCGACCATTCGGACTTAACTATGGCTACACCTTC
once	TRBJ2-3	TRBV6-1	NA	CASSGGGWHHSGTQYF	TGTGCCAGCAGTGGGGGGGGCTGGCACCATTCGGGTACGCAGTATTTT
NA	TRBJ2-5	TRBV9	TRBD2	CASSVRGGGGSGETQYF	TGTGCCAGCAGCGTAAGAGGCGGGGGGGGAAGTGGAGAGACCCAGTACTTC
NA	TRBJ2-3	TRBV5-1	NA	CASSLEDSGDTQYF	TGCGCCAGCAGCTTGGAGGACTCAGGGGATACGCAGTATTTT
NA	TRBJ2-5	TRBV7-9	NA	CASGAGATQYF	TGTGCCAGCGGGGCGGGGGCGACCCAGTACTTC
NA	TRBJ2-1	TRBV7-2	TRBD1	CASSPAVGQGYNEQFF	TGTGCCAGCAGCCCAGCGGTTGGACAGGGATACAATGAGCAGTTCTTC
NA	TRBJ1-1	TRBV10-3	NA	CAITSNPGRWAEAFF	TGTGCCATCACGAGTAATCCGGGGCGTTGGGCTGAAGCTTTCTTT
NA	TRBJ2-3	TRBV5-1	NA	CASSLIRFTDTQYF	TGCGCCAGCAGCTTGATCCGATTTACAGATACGCAGTATTTT
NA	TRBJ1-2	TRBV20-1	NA	CSPLLGGYTF	TGCAGTCCGCTTTTGGGGGGCTACACCTTC
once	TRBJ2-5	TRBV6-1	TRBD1	CASSEGATVVETQYF	TGTGCCAGCTCCGAGGGGGCCACGGTAGTAGAGACCCAGTACTTC
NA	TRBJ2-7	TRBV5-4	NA	CASSLVGTRAYEQYF	TGTGCCAGCAGCTTGGTCGGGACTCGCGCCTACGAGCAGTACTTC
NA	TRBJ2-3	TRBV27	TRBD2	CASSSPPGLAADTQYF	TGTGCCAGCAGTTCTCCCCCCGGACTAGCGGCAGATACGCAGTATTTT
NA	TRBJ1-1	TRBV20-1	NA	CSARVSGEAFF	TGCAGTGCTAGAGTTAGTGGTGAAGCTTTCTTT
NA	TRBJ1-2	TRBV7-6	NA	CASSLAGRYGYTF	TGTGCCAGCAGCTTAGCTGGGCGATATGGCTACACCTTC
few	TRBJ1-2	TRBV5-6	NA	CASSLEGGYGYTF	TGTGCCAGCAGCTTGGAAGGGGGCTATGGCTACACCTTC
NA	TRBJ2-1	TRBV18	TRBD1	CASSPKQGIYNEQFF	TGTGCCAGCTCACCAAAACAGGGGATTTACAATGAGCAGTTCTTC
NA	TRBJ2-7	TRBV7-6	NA	CASSLADGPLRQYF	TGTGCCAGCAGCTTAGCGGATGGACCACTGCGGCAGTACTTC
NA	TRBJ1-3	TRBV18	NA	CASSPNQGTGNTIYF	TGTGCCAGCTCTCCCAACCAGGGGACTGGAAACACCATATATTTT
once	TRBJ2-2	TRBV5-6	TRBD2	CASARGGLLGTGELFF	TGTGCCAGCGCCCGGGGAGGGTTACTGGGGACCGGGGAGCTGTTTTTT
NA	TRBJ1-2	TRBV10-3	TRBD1	CAIRPGQGALGYTF	TGTGCCATCAGACCGGGACAGGGGGCTTTGGGCTACACCTTC
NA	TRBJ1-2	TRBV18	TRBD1	CASSPDREGGYTF	TGTGCCAGCTCACCGGACAGGGAGGGTGGCTACACCTTC